Reported below is one T cell receptor (beta chain). Its antigen is unknown. These data come from a study of blood T cells in healthy people across ages. Study-wide results and limits: Roughly linear age-related decline in beta diversity appeared, significant by age 40.

Looked up from germline, CDR1 is SGHTA and CDR2 is FQGNSA. V shed 6 bases, J shed 4 bases, and the junction held 13 bases outside the gene matches. This CDR3 comprises 16 residues. A sample-barcoded 5' primer and a J-beta primer mix were used in a second PCR of about 7 to 11 cycles. Each CDR3 protein gets one entry after TCRdb re-called the 5' RACE reads with MiXCR. The table includes about a million distinct CDR3 sequences, roughly 48% detected once. Sequenced sample: blood. This clonotype was obtained from a man aged 25-45 years in good health. The chain recombines TRBV7-2 with TRBJ2-5; 8 nucleotides align to TRBD2. CDR3 in DNA: TGTGCCAGCAGTCAGAATAGCGGGATCAGGGGAGAGACCCAGTACTTC. It codes for CASSQNSGIRGETQYF.